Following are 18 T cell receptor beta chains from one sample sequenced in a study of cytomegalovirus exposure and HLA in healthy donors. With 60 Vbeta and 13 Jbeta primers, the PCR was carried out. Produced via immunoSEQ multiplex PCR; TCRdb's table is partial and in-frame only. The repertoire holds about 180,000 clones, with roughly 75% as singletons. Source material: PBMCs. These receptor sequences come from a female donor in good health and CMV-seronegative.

CDR3 in DNA: TGTGCCAGCAGCCCCGGGGTAGGTGAAAAACTGTTTTTT. Translated: CASSPGVGEKLFF. The chain is built from TRBV11-3 and TRBJ1-4; D not resolved. Germline CDR1 reads SGHNT; CDR2 reads YENEEA. This CDR3 has 13 amino acids. V gave up 5 bases and J gave up 7 bases, with 11 bases separating them.

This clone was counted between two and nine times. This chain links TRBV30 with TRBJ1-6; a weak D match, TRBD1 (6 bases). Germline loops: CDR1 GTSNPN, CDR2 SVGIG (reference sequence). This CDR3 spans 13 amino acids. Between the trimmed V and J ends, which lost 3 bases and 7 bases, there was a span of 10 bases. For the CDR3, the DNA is TGTGCCTGGAGCCGGGGGGCGAATTCACCCCTCCACTTT. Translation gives CAWSRGANSPLHF.

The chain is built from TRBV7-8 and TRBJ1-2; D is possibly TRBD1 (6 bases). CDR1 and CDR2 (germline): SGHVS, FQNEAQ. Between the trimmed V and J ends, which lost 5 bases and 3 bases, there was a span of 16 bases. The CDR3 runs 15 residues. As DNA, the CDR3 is TGTGCCAGCAGCCCAACAGGGTCCCGGGACTATGGCTACACCTTC. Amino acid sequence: CASSPTGSRDYGYTF.

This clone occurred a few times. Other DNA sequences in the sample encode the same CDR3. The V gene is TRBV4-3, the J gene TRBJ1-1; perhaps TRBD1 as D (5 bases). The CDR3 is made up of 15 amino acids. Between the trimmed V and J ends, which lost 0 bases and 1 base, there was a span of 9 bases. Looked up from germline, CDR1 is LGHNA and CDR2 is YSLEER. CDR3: CASSQDGQGNTEAFF. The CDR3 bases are TGCGCCAGCAGCCAAGATGGGCAGGGGAACACTGAAGCTTTCTTT.

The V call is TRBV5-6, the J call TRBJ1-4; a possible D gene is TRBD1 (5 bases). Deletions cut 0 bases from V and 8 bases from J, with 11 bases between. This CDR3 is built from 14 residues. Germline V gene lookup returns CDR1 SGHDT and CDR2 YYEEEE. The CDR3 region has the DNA TGTGCCAGCAGCTTGGAAGGGGCCAGCGAAAAACTGTTTTTT. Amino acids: CASSLEGASEKLFF.

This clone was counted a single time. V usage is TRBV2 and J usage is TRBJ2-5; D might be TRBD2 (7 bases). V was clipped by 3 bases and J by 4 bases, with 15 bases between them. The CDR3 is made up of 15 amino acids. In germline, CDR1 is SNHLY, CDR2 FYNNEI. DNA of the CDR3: TGTGCCAGCAGTGAGGAGGGGGGGGTGCGAGAGACCCAGTACTTC. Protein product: CASSEEGGVRETQYF.

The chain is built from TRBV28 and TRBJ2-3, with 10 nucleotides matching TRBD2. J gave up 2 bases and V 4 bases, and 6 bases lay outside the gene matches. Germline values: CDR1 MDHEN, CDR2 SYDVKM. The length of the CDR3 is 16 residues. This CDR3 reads CASSSQAGGDTDTQYF. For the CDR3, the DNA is TGTGCCAGCAGTTCCCAAGCGGGAGGGGACACAGATACGCAGTATTTT.

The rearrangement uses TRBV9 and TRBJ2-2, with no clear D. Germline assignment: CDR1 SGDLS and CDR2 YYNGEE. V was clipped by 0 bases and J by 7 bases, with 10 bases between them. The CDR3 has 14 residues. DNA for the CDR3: TGTGCCAGCAGCGTAGGTGTTGGCGGCGGGGAGCTGTTTTTT. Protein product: CASSVGVGGGELFF. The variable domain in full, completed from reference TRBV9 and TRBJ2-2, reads DSGVTQTPKHLITATGQRVTLRCSPRSGDLSVYWYQQSLDQGLQFLIQYYNGEERAKGNILERFSAQQFPDLHSELNLSSLELGDSALYFCASSVGVGGGELFFGEGSRLTVL.

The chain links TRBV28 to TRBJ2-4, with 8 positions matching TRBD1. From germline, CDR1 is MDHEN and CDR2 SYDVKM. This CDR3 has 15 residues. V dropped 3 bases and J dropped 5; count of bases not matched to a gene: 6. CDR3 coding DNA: TGTGCCAGCAGTTTCCCTAAGACAGGGGAAAACATTCAGTACTTC. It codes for CASSFPKTGENIQYF.

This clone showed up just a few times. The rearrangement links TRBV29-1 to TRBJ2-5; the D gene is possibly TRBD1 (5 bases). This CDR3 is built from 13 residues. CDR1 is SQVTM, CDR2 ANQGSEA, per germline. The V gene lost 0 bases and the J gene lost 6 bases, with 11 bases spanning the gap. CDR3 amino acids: CSVEDPRGKTQYF. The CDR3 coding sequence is TGCAGCGTTGAAGATCCTAGGGGAAAGACCCAGTACTTC.

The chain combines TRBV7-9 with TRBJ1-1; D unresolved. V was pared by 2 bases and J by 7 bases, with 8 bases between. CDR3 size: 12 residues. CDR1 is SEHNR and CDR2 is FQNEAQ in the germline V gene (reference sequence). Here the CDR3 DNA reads TGTGCCAGCAGCTTATATGAGGGTGAAGCTTTCTTT. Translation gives CASSLYEGEAFF.

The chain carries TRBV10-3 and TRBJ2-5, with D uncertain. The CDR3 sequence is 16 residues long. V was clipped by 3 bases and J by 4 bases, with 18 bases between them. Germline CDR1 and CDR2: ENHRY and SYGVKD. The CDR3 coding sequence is TGTGCCATCAGTGAAGTGGATTTAGCCTTGCGAGAGACCCAGTACTTC. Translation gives CAISEVDLALRETQYF.

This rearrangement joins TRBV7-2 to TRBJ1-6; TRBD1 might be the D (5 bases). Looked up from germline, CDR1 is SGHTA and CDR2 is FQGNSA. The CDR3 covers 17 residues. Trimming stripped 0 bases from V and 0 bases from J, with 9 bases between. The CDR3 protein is CASSLAGGGSYNSPLHF. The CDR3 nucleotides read TGTGCCAGCAGCTTAGCGGGCGGGGGCTCCTATAATTCACCCCTCCACTTT.

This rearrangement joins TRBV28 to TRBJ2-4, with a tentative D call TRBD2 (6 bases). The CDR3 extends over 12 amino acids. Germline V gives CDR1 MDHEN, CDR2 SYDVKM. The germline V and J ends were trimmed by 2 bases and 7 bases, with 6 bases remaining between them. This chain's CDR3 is CASSLGGNIQYF. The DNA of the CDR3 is TGTGCCAGCAGTTTAGGGGGGAACATTCAGTACTTC.

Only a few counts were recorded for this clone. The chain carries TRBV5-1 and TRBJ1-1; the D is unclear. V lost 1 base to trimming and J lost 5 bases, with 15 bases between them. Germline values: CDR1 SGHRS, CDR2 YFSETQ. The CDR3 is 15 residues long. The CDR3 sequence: CASSLSQVPGTEAFF. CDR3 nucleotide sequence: TGCGCCAGCAGCTTGTCCCAGGTTCCTGGGACTGAAGCTTTCTTT.

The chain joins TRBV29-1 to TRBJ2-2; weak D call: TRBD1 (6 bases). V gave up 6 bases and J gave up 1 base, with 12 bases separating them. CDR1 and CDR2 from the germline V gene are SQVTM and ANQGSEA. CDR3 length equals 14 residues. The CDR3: CSVPPQGNTGELFF. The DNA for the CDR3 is TGCAGCGTCCCACCACAGGGGAACACCGGGGAGCTGTTTTTT.

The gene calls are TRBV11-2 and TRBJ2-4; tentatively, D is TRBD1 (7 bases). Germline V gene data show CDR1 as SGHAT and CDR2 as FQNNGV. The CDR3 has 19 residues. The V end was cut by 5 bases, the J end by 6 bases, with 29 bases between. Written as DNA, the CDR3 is TGTGCCAGCAGCCCCACCACAGGGCGGGCAGGGGGGACCCGAAACATTCAGTACTTC. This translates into CASSPTTGRAGGTRNIQYF.

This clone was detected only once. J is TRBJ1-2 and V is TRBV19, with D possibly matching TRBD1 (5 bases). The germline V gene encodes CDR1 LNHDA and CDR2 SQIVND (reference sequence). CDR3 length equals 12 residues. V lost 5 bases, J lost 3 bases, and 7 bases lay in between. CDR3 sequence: CASSPGYYGYTF. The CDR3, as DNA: TGTGCCAGTAGTCCAGGGTACTATGGCTACACCTTC.